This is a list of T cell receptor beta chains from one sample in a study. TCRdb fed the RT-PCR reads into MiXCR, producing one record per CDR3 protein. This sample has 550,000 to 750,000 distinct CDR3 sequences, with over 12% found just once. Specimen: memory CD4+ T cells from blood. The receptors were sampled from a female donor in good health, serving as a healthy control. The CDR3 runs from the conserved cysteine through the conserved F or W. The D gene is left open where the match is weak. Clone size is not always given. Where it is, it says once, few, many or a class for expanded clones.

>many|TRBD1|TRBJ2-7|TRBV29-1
CSVALWTGAHEQYF
TGCAGCGTTGCCCTATGGACAGGGGCCCACGAGCAGTACTTC
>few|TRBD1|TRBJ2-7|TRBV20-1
CSATNRDSGLDEQYF
TGCAGTGCTACTAACCGGGACAGTGGTCTTGACGAGCAGTACTTC
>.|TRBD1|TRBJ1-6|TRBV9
CASSVGGQGNSPLYF
TGTGCCAGCAGCGTAGGTGGACAGGGAAATTCACCCCTCTACTTT
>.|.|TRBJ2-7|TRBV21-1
CASSIGPTTSVNYEQYF
TGTGCCAGCAGCATCGGGCCCACAACTAGCGTAAACTACGAGCAGTACTTC
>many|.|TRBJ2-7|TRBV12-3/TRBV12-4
CASSLSGQMYREQYF
TGTGCCAGCAGTTTAAGCGGACAGATGTATAGGGAGCAGTACTTC
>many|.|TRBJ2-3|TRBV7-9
CASSLGIGTDTQYF
TGTGCCAGCAGCTTAGGCATAGGCACAGATACGCAGTATTTT
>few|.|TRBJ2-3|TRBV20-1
CSAVIVPTQYF
TGCAGTGCCGTCATAGTTCCTACGCAGTATTTT
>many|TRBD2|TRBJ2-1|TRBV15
CATSSTSARTEQFF
TGTGCCACCAGCAGTACTAGCGCTCGCACTGAGCAGTTCTTC
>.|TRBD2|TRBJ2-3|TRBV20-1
CSAAGGTTDTQYF
TGCAGTGCGGCGGGAGGGACGACAGATACGCAGTATTTT
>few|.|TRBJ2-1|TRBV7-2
CASSLAGDVGWFF
TGTGCCAGCAGCTTAGCAGGGGATGTAGGTTGGTTCTTC
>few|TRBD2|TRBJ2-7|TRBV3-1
CASSQEDASGRHEQYF
TGTGCCAGCAGCCAGGAAGATGCTAGCGGGAGGCACGAGCAGTACTTC
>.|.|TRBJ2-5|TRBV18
CASSPLGSGETQYF
TGTGCCAGCTCACCACTTGGCAGTGGCGAGACCCAGTACTTC
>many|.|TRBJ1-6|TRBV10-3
CAISEGQENGASPLHF
TGTGCCATCAGTGAGGGTCAGGAGAACGGGGCTTCACCCCTCCACTTT
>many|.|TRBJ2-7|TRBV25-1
CASGGGRGNTYEQYF
TGTGCCAGCGGCGGAGGTAGGGGTAATACCTACGAGCAGTACTTC
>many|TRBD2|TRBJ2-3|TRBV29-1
CSVRRLAGLTDTQYF
TGCAGCGTTCGACGACTAGCGGGACTAACGGATACGCAGTATTTT
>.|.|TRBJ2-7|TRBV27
CASSLRESPAYEQYF
TGTGCCAGCAGTCTAAGGGAATCCCCTGCCTACGAGCAGTACTTC
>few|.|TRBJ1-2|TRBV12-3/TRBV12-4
CASGPWPASNYGYTF
TGTGCCAGCGGGCCGTGGCCAGCCAGTAACTATGGCTACACCTTC
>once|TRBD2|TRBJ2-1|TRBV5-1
CASSLGGGINNEQFF
TGCGCCAGCAGCTTGGGCGGGGGTATAAACAATGAGCAGTTCTTC
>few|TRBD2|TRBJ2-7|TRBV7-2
CASSSRTSGNEQYF
TGTGCCAGCAGCTCGAGGACTAGCGGTAACGAGCAGTACTTC
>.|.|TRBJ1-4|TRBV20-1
CSARASRFPGEKLFF
TGCAGTGCTAGAGCCTCGAGGTTCCCCGGGGAAAAACTGTTTTTT
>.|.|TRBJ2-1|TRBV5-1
CASSLAERFSYNEQFF
TGCGCCAGCAGCTTGGCCGAGCGTTTCTCCTACAATGAGCAGTTCTTC
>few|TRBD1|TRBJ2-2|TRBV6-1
CASAWDRSTGELFF
TGTGCCAGCGCCTGGGACAGGAGCACCGGGGAGCTGTTTTTT
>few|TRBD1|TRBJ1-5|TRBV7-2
CASSLGEGQAAGPQHF
TGTGCCAGCAGCTTAGGTGAGGGACAGGCCGCCGGGCCCCAGCATTTT
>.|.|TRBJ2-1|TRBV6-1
CASFGRIDNEQFF
TGTGCCAGCTTTGGTAGGATCGACAATGAGCAGTTCTTC
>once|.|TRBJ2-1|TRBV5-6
CASSSSSEQFF
TGTGCCAGCAGCTCTTCTAGCGAGCAGTTCTTC
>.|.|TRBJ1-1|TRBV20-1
CSAEERGTEAFF
TGCAGTGCTGAGGAAAGGGGTACTGAAGCTTTCTTT
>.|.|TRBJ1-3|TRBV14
CASSQVRGSSGNTIYF
TGTGCCAGCAGCCAAGTTCGGGGAAGCTCTGGAAACACCATATATTTT
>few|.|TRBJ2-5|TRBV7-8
CASSLDPTGVGETQYF
TGTGCCAGCAGCTTAGATCCGACGGGGGTGGGGGAGACCCAGTACTTC
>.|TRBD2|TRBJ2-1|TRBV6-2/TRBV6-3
CASRPALAGHEQFF
TGTGCCAGCAGGCCGGCGCTAGCGGGGCATGAGCAGTTCTTC
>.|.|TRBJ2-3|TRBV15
CATSRGLPNTDTQYF
TGTGCCACCAGCAGAGGACTGCCCAACACAGATACGCAGTATTTT
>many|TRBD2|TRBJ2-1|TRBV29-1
CSVTGDSGGRDEQFF
TGCAGCGTTACGGGAGATAGCGGGGGGAGGGATGAGCAGTTCTTC
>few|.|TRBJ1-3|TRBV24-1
CATTGPDGNTIYF
TGTGCCACCACAGGTCCCGACGGAAACACCATATATTTT
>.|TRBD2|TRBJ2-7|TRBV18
CATALAERGEQYF
TGTGCCACCGCCCTAGCGGAGAGGGGCGAGCAGTACTTC
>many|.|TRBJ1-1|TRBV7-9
CASSREGTEAFF
TGTGCCAGCAGCCGAGAGGGCACTGAAGCTTTCTTT
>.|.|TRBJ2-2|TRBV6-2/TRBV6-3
CASRAGLTGELFF
TGTGCCAGCAGGGCAGGACTCACCGGGGAGCTGTTTTTT
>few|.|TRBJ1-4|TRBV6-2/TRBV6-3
CASSSQWTVNEKLFF
TGTGCCAGCAGTTCGCAATGGACGGTCAATGAAAAACTGTTTTTT
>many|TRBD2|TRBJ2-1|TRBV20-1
CSADHLLAGGKNEQFF
TGCAGTGCTGATCACCTTCTAGCGGGAGGGAAGAATGAGCAGTTCTTC
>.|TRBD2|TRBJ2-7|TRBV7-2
CASSTLAGGGEQYF
TGTGCCAGCAGCACACTAGCGGGAGGGGGCGAGCAGTACTTC
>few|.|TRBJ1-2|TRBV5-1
CASRFAGVPNYGYTF
TGCGCCAGCAGGTTCGCGGGGGTTCCTAACTATGGCTACACCTTC
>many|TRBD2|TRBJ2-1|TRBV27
CASAGLAGGDNEQFF
TGTGCCAGCGCGGGACTAGCGGGAGGGGACAATGAGCAGTTCTTC
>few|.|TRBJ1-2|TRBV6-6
CASSYSLGANYGYTF
TGTGCCAGCAGTTACTCCCTGGGAGCTAACTATGGCTACACCTTC
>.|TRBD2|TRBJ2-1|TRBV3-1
CASSLSGRSGNEQFF
TGTGCCAGCAGCCTGAGCGGGAGGTCAGGCAATGAGCAGTTCTTC
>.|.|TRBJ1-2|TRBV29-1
CSVEDIGTGYTF
TGCAGCGTTGAAGATATTGGGACTGGCTACACCTTC
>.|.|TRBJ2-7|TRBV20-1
CSAHSGGYEQYF
TGCAGTGCGCACTCAGGGGGGTACGAGCAGTACTTC
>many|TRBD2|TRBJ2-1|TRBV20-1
CSARDHFGRALNEQFF
TGCAGTGCTAGAGATCATTTCGGGAGGGCCCTCAATGAGCAGTTCTTC
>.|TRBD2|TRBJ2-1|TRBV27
CASSSLRSGSGNEQFF
TGTGCCAGCAGTTCGCTCCGTAGCGGGAGTGGGAATGAGCAGTTCTTC
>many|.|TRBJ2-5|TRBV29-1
CSVLRVGTGPEVQYF
TGCAGCGTTCTTCGAGTTGGGACCGGCCCCGAGGTCCAGTACTTC
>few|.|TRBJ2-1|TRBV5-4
CASSPAGNEQFF
TGTGCCAGCAGCCCAGCGGGCAATGAGCAGTTCTTC
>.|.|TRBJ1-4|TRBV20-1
CSARDPERPYEKLFF
TGCAGTGCTAGAGATCCTGAGCGGCCTTATGAAAAACTGTTTTTT
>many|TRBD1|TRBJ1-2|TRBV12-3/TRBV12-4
CASSSGTGGSGYTF
TGTGCCAGCAGTTCCGGGACAGGGGGATCTGGCTACACCTTC
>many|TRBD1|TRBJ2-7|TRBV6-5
CASSSPGQPYEQYF
TGTGCCAGCAGTTCTCCGGGACAGCCCTACGAGCAGTACTTC
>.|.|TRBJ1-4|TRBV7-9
CASSLATGATNEKLFF
TGTGCCAGCAGCTTAGCGACAGGAGCAACTAATGAAAAACTGTTTTTT
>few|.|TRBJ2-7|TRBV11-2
CASSIQGTGTYEQYF
TGTGCCAGCAGCATACAGGGAACCGGGACTTACGAGCAGTACTTC
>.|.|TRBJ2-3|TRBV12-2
CASYGDTQYF
TGTGCAAGTTACGGAGATACGCAGTATTTT
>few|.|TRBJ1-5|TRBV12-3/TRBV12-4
CASSLSEVQPQHF
TGTGCCAGCAGTTTATCTGAAGTGCAGCCCCAGCATTTT
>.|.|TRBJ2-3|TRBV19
CASTWTPSTSDTQYF
TGTGCCAGTACGTGGACCCCTAGCACATCTGATACGCAGTATTTT
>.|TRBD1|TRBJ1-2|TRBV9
CASSVAGTGGGYTF
TGTGCCAGCAGCGTAGCTGGGACAGGAGGGGGCTACACCTTC